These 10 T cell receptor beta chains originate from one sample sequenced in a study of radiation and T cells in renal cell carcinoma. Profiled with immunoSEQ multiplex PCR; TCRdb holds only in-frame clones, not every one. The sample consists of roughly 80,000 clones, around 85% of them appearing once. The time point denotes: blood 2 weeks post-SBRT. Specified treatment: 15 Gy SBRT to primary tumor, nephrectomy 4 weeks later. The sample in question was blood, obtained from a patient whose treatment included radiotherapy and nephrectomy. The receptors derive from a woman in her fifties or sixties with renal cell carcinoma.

The CDR3, as DNA: TGTGCCAGCTTTTCCTGGACAGGGTACAATCAGCCCCAGCATTTT. Translation: CASFSWTGYNQPQHF. The chain joins TRBV28 to TRBJ1-5; 8 bases match TRBD1. After removal of 8 bases from V and 3 bases from J, the junction contained 9 bases not matched to a gene. CDR1 and CDR2 from the germline V gene are MDHEN and SYDVKM. The CDR3 is made up of 15 amino acids.

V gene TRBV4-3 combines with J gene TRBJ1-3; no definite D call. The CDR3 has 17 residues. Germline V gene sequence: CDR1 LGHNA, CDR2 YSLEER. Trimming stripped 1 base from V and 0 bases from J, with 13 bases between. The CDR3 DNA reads TGCGCCAGCAGCCAAGGTGCGCAACAAGGCTCTGGAAACACCATATATTTT. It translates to CASSQGAQQGSGNTIYF.

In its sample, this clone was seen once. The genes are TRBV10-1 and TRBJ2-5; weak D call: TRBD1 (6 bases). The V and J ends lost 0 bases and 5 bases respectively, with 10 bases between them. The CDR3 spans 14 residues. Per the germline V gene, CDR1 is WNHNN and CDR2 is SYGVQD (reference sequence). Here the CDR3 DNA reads TGCGCCAGCAGTGAGTCAACAGGGAAGGAGACCCAGTACTTC. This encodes CASSESTGKETQYF.

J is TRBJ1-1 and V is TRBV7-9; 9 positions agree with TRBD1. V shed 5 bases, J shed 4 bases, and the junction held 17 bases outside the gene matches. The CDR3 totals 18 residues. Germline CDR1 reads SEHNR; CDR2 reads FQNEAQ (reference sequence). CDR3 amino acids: CASSQSSGTGWGGTEAFF. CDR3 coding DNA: TGTGCCAGCAGCCAAAGCTCCGGGACAGGGTGGGGTGGCACTGAAGCTTTCTTT.

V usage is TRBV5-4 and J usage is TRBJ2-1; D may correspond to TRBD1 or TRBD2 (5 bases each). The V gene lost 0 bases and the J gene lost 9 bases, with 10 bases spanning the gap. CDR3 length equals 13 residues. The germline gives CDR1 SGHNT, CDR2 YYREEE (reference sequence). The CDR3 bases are TGTGCCAGCAGCTTGGCCTTGAGGGGTGAGCAGTTCTTC. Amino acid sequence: CASSLALRGEQFF. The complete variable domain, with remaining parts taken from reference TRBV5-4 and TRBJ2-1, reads ETGVTQSPTHLIKTRGQQVTLRCSSQSGHNTVSWYQQALGQGPQFIFQYYREEENGRGNFPPRFSGLQFPNYSSELNVNALELDDSALYLCASSLALRGEQFFGPGTRLTVL.

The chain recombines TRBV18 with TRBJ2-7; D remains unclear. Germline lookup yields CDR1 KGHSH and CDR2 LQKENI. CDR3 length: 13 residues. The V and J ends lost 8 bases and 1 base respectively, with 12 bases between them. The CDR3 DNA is TGTGCCAGCCGAGGATCGTATTCCTACGAGCAGTACTTC. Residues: CASRGSYSYEQYF.

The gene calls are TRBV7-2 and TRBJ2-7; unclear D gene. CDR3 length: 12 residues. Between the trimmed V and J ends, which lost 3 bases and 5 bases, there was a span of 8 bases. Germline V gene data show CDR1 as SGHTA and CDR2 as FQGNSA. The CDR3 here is CASSFSQNEQYF. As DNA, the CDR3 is TGTGCCAGCAGCTTCTCGCAGAACGAGCAGTACTTC.

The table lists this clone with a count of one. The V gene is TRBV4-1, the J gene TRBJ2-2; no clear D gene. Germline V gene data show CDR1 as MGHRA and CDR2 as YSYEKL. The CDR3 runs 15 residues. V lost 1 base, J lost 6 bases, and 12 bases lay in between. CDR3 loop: CASSQVIRIPGELFF. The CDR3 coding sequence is TGCGCCAGCAGCCAAGTAATTCGTATTCCCGGGGAGCTGTTTTTT.

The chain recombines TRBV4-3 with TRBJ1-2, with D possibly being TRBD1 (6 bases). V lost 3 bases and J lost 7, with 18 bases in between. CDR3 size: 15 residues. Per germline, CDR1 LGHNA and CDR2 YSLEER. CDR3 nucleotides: TGCGCCAGCAGCCACGATACAGGGTCGGGGACTGGCTACACCTTC. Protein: CASSHDTGSGTGYTF.

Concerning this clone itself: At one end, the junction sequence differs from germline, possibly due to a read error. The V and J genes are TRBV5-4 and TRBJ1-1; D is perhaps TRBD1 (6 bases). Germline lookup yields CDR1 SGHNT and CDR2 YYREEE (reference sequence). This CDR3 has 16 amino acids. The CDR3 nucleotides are TGCGCCAGCAGCCGGGACTCCGGGACATCGAACACTGAAGCTTTCTTT. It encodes CASSRDSGTSNTEAFF.